These T cell receptor beta chains were read from a single sample in a study of OX40 agonist ivuxolimab in advanced cancers. Produced via immunoSEQ multiplex PCR; TCRdb's table is partial and in-frame only. This sample yields tens of thousands of clones, of which around 83% are seen a single time; 0.42% belongs to the top ten. The sample consisted of CD4+ or CD8+ T cells sorted from blood, taken in a trial of the OX40 agonist ivuxolimab. The receptors derive from an adult with an advanced solid tumor such as melanoma, head and neck, liver or kidney cancer. Both conserved end residues are part of each CDR3. D genes are given only for firm matches.

cdr3_aa | cdr3_nt | d_call | j_call | v_call
CASTLYRGPYNEQFF | TGCGCCAGCACCCTATACAGGGGCCCCTACAATGAGCAGTTCTTC | TRBD1 | TRBJ2-1 | TRBV5-1
CASSYSRSTEAFF | TGTGCCAGCAGTTACTCGAGGAGTACTGAAGCTTTCTTT | . | TRBJ1-1 | TRBV6-5
CASSTRQGETQYF | TGTGCCAGCAGCACCCGACAGGGAGAGACCCAGTACTTC | TRBD1 | TRBJ2-5 | TRBV7-7
CASSAGGRFSYEQYF | TGTGCCAGCAGCGCAGGGGGCCGCTTCTCCTACGAGCAGTACTTC | TRBD1 | TRBJ2-7 | TRBV5-4
CASSLTGTGSYEQYF | TGTGCCAGCAGTCTGACCGGGACAGGGAGCTACGAGCAGTACTTC | TRBD1 | TRBJ2-7 | TRBV28
CASGRQALNTEAFF | TGTGCCAGCGGAAGACAGGCCCTGAACACTGAAGCTTTCTTT | . | TRBJ1-1 | TRBV2
CATSRARGNRGTEAFF | TGTGCCACCAGCAGAGCAAGGGGTAACAGGGGCACTGAAGCTTTCTTT | TRBD1 | TRBJ1-1 | TRBV15
CASSFRHTNEKLFF | TGTGCCAGCAGCTTCAGGCATACTAATGAAAAACTGTTTTTT | . | TRBJ1-4 | TRBV7-9
CASSLDPKKANYGYTF | TGTGCCAGCAGCTTGGACCCGAAAAAAGCTAACTATGGCTACACCTTC | . | TRBJ1-2 | TRBV5-4
CASRRNTGNTIYF | TGTGCCAGCAGGAGGAATACTGGAAACACCATATATTTT | . | TRBJ1-3 | TRBV6-1
CATSREKPGQYQPQHF | TGTGCCACCAGCAGAGAAAAACCGGGCCAGTATCAGCCCCAGCATTTT | . | TRBJ1-5 | TRBV15